This entry concerns a single T cell receptor beta chain. Its antigen is unknown. The sample holds no much larger clone one base away, and base qualities are not on file. Separate from the approximately 670-subject first cohort, the validation cohort of roughly 120 subjects was the group to which the donors belonged. These data originate in a study of cytomegalovirus exposure and HLA in healthy donors (dated by TCRdb to the late 2010s). Context from the whole study: The approximately 710 repertoires of the first cohort and the approximately 110 validation repertoires were produced on the same platform, according to a later analysis. The study aimed to test whether cataloging public T cell receptors could reveal signatures of past pathogen exposure. A separate validation cohort of 100 to 150 different subjects was used in addition to the approximately 610-subject first cohort. High-throughput TCR immunosequencing, statistical association of individual TCRs with disease status, and machine learning were combined to predict cytomegalovirus infection status. Here is what the overall study found, with its caveats: Across donors, most TCR sequences were observed very rarely, whereas some public TCRs were present in many individuals. Subsequent analysis determined that TCRs grouped into clusters in the first cohort also showed a tendency toward co-occurrence across the 120 or so validation repertoires, and approximately 94% of cluster scores exceeded 0. The classifier was reported to diagnose cytomegalovirus status with high specificity and sensitivity in both the original and validation cohorts. The authors suggested that the approach could potentially be generalized to other disease states and immunological phenotypes. A later analysis lacked HLA typing for the validation cohort, so it scored co-occurrence in that cohort across all 110 or so repertoires. The study listed 170 or so TCR beta chains as associated with cytomegalovirus. Three of the identified cytomegalovirus-associated TCR beta chains were confirmed in vitro to be specific for cytomegalovirus antigens.

Library prep was done by the immunoSEQ multiplex PCR assay. Processing in the source paper ran as follows. A statistical classification framework was developed to diagnose cytomegalovirus status using the catalog of TCR beta chain sequences. TCRdb mirrors the immuneACCESS table, restricted to in-frame sequences. Some clones are absent from its copies; in checked studies, under half trace to an unresolved V gene, and the reason for the others is unknown. The V and J calls and clone size are taken from that table; D and trimming were inferred from the DNA. The sample yields 100,000 to 150,000 clones; 95% to 96% were counted once. The ten largest make up about 1.7% of the sample. CDR1 and CDR2, per the germline V gene, are SQVTM and ANQGSEA. From the cysteine through the phenylalanine, the CDR3 covers 12 amino acids. Only CDR3 DNA remains: 36 bases, in frame from the first base. Between the V and J ends, shortened by 6 bases and 1 base respectively, the junction contains 10 bases.

Material for sequencing was PBMCs. This TCR was sampled from a young man in good health and CMV-seronegative. The V and J segments used are TRBV29-1 and TRBJ2-7; the D gene is not confidently resolved. The DNA sequence reads TGCAGCGTCACGGAGTATTCCTACGAGCAGTACTTC. Translated, this is CSVTEYSYEQYF.